These T cell receptor beta chains were read from a single sample in a study of T cells in Graves' hyperthyroidism and ophthalmopathy. TCRdb re-called the multiplex PCR reads through MiXCR, storing one row per CDR3 protein. The sample has about 680,000 distinct CDR3 sequences; about 35% are singletons. The specimen sequenced was blood. The receptors originated from a woman aged 40 to 55 with Graves' hyperthyroidism. Both conserved end residues are part of each CDR3. The order of the fields is CDR3 protein, V gene, J gene, clone size. Size values are once, few and many counts, or a class for expanded clones, and some rows have none.

CDR3aa: CSARDFGGTETQYF
v_gene: TRBV20-1
j_gene: TRBJ2-5
abundance: -

CDR3aa: CASSSLGSTYEQYF
v_gene: TRBV12-3/TRBV12-4
j_gene: TRBJ2-7
abundance: -

CDR3aa: CASSLAIRDTGELFF
v_gene: TRBV7-9
j_gene: TRBJ2-2
abundance: -

CDR3aa: CASKDRANTGELFF
v_gene: TRBV10-3
j_gene: TRBJ2-2
abundance: few

CDR3aa: CASSLVTGAGNQPQHF
v_gene: TRBV7-9
j_gene: TRBJ1-5
abundance: -

CDR3aa: CASSIPTGGVETQYF
v_gene: TRBV7-8
j_gene: TRBJ2-5
abundance: many

CDR3aa: CASRLAGVRYGQYF
v_gene: TRBV6-6
j_gene: TRBJ2-7
abundance: -

CDR3aa: CASSLAGGQGPSAGNTIYF
v_gene: TRBV7-9
j_gene: TRBJ1-3
abundance: -

CDR3aa: CATNPGQGAGYTF
v_gene: TRBV24-1
j_gene: TRBJ1-2
abundance: -

CDR3aa: CASSPRRQTNTGELFF
v_gene: TRBV7-8
j_gene: TRBJ2-2
abundance: few

CDR3aa: CATSGEGPNTEAFF
v_gene: TRBV24-1
j_gene: TRBJ1-1
abundance: many

CDR3aa: CSVVPGDPYEQYF
v_gene: TRBV29-1
j_gene: TRBJ2-7
abundance: many

CDR3aa: CSAPLLSGTGGGYTF
v_gene: TRBV29-1
j_gene: TRBJ1-2
abundance: many

CDR3aa: CASSSGAASPSYEQYF
v_gene: TRBV11-2
j_gene: TRBJ2-7
abundance: -

CDR3aa: CASSGGQGSPLHF
v_gene: TRBV7-2
j_gene: TRBJ1-6
abundance: -

CDR3aa: CATSSQAGTGNTIYF
v_gene: TRBV15
j_gene: TRBJ1-3
abundance: -

CDR3aa: CASSPYRTLYEQYF
v_gene: TRBV14
j_gene: TRBJ2-7
abundance: few

CDR3aa: CASRSAGTGNQPQHF
v_gene: TRBV10-3
j_gene: TRBJ1-5
abundance: few

CDR3aa: CAIGTENTEAFF
v_gene: TRBV10-3
j_gene: TRBJ1-1
abundance: many

CDR3aa: CASSARSSGQGYGYTF
v_gene: TRBV9
j_gene: TRBJ1-2
abundance: -

CDR3aa: CAISGTSGEETQYF
v_gene: TRBV10-3
j_gene: TRBJ2-5
abundance: many

CDR3aa: CASNRPGQPNQPQHF
v_gene: TRBV10-3
j_gene: TRBJ1-5
abundance: few

CDR3aa: CASREQDLYGYTF
v_gene: TRBV6-2/TRBV6-3
j_gene: TRBJ1-2
abundance: few

CDR3aa: CASSMDGFYGYTF
v_gene: TRBV19
j_gene: TRBJ1-2
abundance: -